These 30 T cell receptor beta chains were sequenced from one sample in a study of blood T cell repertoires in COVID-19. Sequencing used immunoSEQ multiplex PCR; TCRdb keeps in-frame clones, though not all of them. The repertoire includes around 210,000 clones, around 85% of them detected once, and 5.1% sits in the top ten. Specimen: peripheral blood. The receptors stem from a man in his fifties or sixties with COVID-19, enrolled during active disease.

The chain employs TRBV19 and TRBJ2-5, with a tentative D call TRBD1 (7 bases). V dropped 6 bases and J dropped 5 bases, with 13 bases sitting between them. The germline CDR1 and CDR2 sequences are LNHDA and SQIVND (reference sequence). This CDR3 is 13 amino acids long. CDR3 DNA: TGTGCCAGTAGCTTCGCAGGGGGGGAGACCCAGTACTTC. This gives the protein CASSFAGGETQYF.

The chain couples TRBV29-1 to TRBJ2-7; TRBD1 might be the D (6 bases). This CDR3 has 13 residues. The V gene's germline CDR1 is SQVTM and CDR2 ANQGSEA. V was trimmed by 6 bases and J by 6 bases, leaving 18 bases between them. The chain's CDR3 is CSVRGTRLAEQYF. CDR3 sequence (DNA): TGCAGCGTAAGGGGGACGCGTCTAGCCGAGCAGTACTTC.

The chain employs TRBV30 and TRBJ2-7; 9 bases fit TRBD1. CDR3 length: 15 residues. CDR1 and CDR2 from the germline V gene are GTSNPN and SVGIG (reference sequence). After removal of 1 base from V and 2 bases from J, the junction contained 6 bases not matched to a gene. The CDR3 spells CAWSEKTGGPYEQYF. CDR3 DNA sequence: TGTGCCTGGAGTGAAAAGACAGGGGGGCCCTACGAGCAGTACTTC.

CDR3 DNA sequence: TGTGCCAGCAGCTTGGCCGGCGGGGGGGCTAGGAAGACCCAGTACTTC. Translated, it gives CASSLAGGGARKTQYF. The V gene is TRBV5-4, the J gene TRBJ2-5, with TRBD2 identical over 9 bases. Per germline, CDR1 SGHNT and CDR2 YYREEE (reference sequence). The CDR3 totals 16 residues. V was clipped by 0 bases and J by 6 bases; unmatched bases: 9.

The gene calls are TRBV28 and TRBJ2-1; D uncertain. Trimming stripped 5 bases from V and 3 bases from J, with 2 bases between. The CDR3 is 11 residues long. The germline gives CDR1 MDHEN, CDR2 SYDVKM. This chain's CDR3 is CASSHYNEQFF. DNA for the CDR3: TGTGCCAGCAGTCACTACAATGAGCAGTTCTTC.

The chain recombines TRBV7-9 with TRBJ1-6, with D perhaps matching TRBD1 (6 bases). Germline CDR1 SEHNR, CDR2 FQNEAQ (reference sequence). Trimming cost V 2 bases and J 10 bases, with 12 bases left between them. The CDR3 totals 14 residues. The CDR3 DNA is TGTGCCAGCAGCTTATCTGCAGGGGAATCACCCCTCCACTTT. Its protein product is CASSLSAGESPLHF.

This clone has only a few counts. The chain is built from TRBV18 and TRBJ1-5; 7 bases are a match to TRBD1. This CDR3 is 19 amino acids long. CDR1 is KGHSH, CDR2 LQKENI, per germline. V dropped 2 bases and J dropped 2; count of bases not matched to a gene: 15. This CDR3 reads CASSPEIASGGRGNQPQHF. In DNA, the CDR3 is TGTGCCAGCTCACCAGAAATCGCCTCAGGGGGACGAGGCAATCAGCCCCAGCATTTT.

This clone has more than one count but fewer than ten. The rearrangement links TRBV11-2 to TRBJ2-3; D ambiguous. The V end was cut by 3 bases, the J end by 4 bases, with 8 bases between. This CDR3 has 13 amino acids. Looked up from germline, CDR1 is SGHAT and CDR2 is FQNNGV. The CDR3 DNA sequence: TGTGCCAGCAGCTTTTCGGGTTCAGATACGCAGTATTTT. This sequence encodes CASSFSGSDTQYF.

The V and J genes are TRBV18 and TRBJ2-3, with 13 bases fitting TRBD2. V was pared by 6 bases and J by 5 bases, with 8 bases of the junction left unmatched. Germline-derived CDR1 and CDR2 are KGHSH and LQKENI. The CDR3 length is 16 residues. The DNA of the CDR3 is TGTGCCAGCTCGCTCAGGACTAGCGGGGGTTTAGATACGCAGTATTTT. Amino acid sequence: CASSLRTSGGLDTQYF.

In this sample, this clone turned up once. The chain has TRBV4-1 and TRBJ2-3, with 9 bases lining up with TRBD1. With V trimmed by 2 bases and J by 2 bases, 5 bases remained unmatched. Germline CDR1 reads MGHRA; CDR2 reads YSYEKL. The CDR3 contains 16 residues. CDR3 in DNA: TGCGCCAGCAGCCAACGGTGGACAGGGGCCACAGATACGCAGTATTTT. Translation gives CASSQRWTGATDTQYF.

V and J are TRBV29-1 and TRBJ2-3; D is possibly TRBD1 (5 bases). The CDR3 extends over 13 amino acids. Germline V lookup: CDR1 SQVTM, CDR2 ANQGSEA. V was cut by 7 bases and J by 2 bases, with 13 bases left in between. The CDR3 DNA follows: TGCAGCGCCCAAGGGGCAGACACAGATACGCAGTATTTT. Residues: CSAQGADTDTQYF.

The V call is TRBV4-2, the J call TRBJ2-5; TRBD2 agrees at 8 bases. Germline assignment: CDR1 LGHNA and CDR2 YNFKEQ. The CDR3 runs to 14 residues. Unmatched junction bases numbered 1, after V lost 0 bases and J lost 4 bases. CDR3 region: CASSQDRGGETQYF. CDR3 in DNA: TGTGCCAGCAGCCAAGATCGGGGGGGAGAGACCCAGTACTTC.

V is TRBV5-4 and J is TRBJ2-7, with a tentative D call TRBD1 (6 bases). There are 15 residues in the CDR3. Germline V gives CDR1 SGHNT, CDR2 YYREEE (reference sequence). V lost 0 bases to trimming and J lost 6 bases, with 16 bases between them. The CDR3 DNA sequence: TGTGCCAGCAGCTTGGTACCCTCCCAGGGGTTCGAGCAGTACTTC. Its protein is CASSLVPSQGFEQYF.

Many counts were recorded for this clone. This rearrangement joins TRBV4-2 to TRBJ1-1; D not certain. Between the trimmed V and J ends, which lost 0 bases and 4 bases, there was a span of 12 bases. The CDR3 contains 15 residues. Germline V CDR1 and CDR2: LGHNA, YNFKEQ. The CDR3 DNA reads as TGTGCCAGCAGCCAAGATTATAGTCGCCGCACTGAAGCTTTCTTT. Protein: CASSQDYSRRTEAFF.

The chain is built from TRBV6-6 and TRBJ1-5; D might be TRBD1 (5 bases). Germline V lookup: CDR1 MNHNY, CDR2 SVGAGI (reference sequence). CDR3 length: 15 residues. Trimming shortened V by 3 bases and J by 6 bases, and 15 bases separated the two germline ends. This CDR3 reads CASSYLQGMVQPQHF. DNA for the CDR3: TGTGCCAGCAGTTATCTTCAGGGTATGGTTCAGCCCCAGCATTTT.

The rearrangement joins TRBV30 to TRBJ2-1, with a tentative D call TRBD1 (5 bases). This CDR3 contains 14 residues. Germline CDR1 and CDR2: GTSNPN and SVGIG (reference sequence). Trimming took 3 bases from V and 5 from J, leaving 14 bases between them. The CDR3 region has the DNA TGTGCCTGGAGGGTAAAGTCCAGGGACAATGAGCAGTTCTTC. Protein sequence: CAWRVKSRDNEQFF.

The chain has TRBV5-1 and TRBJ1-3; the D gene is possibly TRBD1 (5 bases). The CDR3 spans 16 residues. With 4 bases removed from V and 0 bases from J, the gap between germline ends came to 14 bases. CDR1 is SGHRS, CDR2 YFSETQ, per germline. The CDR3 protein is CASSPQTASSGNTIYF. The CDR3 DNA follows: TGCGCCAGCAGCCCTCAGACAGCCAGCTCTGGAAACACCATATATTTT. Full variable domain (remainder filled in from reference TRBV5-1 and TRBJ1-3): KAGVTQTPRYLIKTRGQQVTLSCSPISGHRSVSWYQQTPGQGLQFLFEYFSETQRNKGNFPGRFSGRQFSNSRSEMNVSTLELGDSALYLCASSPQTASSGNTIYFGEGSWLTVV.

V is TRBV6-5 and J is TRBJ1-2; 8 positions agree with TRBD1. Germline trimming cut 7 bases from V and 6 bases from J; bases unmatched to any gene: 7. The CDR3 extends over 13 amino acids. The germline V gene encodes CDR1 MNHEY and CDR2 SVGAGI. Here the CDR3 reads CASTQDRGHGYTF. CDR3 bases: TGTGCCAGCACCCAAGACAGGGGCCATGGCTACACCTTC.

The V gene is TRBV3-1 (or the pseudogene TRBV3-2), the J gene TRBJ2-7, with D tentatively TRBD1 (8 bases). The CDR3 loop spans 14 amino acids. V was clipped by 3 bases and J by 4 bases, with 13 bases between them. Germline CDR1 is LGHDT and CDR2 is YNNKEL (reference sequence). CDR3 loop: CASSQSQGGYEQYF. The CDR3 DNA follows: TGTGCCAGCAGCCAGTCACAGGGGGGGTACGAGCAGTACTTC.

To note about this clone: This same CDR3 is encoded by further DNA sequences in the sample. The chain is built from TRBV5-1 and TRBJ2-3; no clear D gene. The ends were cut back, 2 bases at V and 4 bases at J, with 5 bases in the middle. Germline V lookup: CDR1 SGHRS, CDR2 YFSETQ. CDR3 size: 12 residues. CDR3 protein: CASSFSSDTQYF. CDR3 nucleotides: TGCGCCAGCAGCTTTTCCTCAGATACGCAGTATTTT.

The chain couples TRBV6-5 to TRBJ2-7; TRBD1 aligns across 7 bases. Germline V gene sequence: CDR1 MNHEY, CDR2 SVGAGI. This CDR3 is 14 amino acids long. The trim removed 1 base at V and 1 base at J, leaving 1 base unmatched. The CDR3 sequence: CASSYLGQSYEQYF. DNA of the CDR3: TGTGCCAGCAGTTACTTGGGACAGTCCTACGAGCAGTACTTC.

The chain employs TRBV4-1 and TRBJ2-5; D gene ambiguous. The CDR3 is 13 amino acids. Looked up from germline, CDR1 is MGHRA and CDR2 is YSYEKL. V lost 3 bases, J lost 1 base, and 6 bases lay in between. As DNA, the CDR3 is TGCGCCAGCAGCCACTTGAGCCAAGAGACCCAGTACTTC. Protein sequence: CASSHLSQETQYF.

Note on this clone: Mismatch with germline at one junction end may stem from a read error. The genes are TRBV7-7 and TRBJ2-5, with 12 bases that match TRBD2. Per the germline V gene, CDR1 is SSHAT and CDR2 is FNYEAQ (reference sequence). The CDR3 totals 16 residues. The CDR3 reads CASSQTGLAGGKTQYF. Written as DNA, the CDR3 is TGTGCTAGCAGTCAAACGGGACTAGCGGGTGGGAAGACCCAGTACTTC.

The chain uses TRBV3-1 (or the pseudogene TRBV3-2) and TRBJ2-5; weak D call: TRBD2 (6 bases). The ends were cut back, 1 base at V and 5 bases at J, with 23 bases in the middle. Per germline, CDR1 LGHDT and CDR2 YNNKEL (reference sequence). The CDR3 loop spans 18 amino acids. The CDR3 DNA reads TGTGCCAGCAGCCAAGCCGACTCCCGGGACTTCAGAAGGGAGACCCAGTACTTC. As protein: CASSQADSRDFRRETQYF.

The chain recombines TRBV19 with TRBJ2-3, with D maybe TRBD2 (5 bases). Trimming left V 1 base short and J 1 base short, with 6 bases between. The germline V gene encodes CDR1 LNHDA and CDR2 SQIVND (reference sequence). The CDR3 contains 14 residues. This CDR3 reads CASSIGLRTDTQYF. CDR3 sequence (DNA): TGTGCCAGTAGTATAGGACTACGCACAGATACGCAGTATTTT.

The CDR3 DNA follows: TGTGCCATCAGTCCCTGGGGCGAGAACACTGAAGCTTTCTTT. This encodes CAISPWGENTEAFF. V gene TRBV10-3 combines with J gene TRBJ1-1; TRBD1 is a possible D gene (5 bases). CDR3 length equals 14 residues. V was trimmed by 5 bases and J by 1 base, leaving 11 bases between them. CDR1 and CDR2 from the germline V gene are ENHRY and SYGVKD.

The CDR3 reads CASSLSQGDEQYF. DNA of the CDR3: TGTGCCAGCAGCTTAAGCCAGGGCGACGAGCAGTACTTC. The gene calls are TRBV7-3 and TRBJ2-7, with D perhaps matching TRBD1 (5 bases). The CDR3 consists of 13 residues. Trimming pared 1 base from V and 5 bases from J, leaving 9 bases between. Germline CDR1 and CDR2: SGHTA and FQGTGA.

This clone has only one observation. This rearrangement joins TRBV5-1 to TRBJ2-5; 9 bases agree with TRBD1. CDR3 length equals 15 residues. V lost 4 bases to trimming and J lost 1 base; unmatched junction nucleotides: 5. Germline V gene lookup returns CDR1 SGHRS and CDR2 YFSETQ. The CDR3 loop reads CASSTGTGSQETQYF. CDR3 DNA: TGCGCCAGCAGCACCGGGACAGGGTCCCAAGAGACCCAGTACTTC. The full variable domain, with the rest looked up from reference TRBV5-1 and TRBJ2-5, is KAGVTQTPRYLIKTRGQQVTLSCSPISGHRSVSWYQQTPGQGLQFLFEYFSETQRNKGNFPGRFSGRQFSNSRSEMNVSTLELGDSALYLCASSTGTGSQETQYFGPGTRLLVL.

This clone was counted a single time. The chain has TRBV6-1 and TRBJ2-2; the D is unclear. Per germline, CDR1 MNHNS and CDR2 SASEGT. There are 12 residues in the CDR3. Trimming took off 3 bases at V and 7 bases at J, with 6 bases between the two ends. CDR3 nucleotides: TGTGCCAGCAGTGAGTACGGCGGGGAGCTGTTTTTT. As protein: CASSEYGGELFF.

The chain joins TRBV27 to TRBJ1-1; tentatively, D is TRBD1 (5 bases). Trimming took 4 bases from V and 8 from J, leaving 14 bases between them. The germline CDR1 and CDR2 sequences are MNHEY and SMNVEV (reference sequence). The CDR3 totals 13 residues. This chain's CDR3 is CASSYGGLQEAFF. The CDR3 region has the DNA TGTGCCAGCAGTTACGGGGGACTACAAGAAGCTTTCTTT.